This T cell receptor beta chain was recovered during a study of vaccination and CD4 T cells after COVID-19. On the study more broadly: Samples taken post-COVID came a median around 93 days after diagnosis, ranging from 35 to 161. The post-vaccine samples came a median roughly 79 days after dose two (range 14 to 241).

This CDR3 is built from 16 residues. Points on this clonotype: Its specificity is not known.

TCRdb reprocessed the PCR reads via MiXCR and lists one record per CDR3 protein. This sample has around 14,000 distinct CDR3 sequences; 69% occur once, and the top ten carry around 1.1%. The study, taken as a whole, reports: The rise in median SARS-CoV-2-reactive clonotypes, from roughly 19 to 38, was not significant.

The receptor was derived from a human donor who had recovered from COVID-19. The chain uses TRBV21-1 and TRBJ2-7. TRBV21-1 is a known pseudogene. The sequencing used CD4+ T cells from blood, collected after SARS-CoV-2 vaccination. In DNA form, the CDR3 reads TGTGCCAGCAGCAAAGTAGAGACTAGGAAGTCCTACGAGCAGTACTTC. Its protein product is CASSKVETRKSYEQYF.